One sample yielded the 28 T cell receptor beta chains listed below, sequenced in a study of patients and donors after allogeneic stem cell transplantation. TCRdb passed the RT-PCR reads through MiXCR, listing each CDR3 protein once. Found here are about 110,000 distinct CDR3 sequences, less than 45% of them singletons; the top ten hold under 30%. Sequenced sample: blood, either unsorted or a sorted T cell fraction (not recorded which). Receptors were obtained from a human donor who was either an allogeneic HSCT recipient or a stem cell or donor lymphocyte infusion donor (not recorded which). It is not recorded whose cells these are; they may come from a transplant donor.

The chain recombines TRBV6-5 with TRBJ1-1; D is unresolved. This CDR3 has 14 residues. CDR1 and CDR2 from the germline V gene are MNHEY and SVGAGI. V lost 0 bases and J 3 bases, leaving 8 bases between the germline ends. The CDR3 nucleotides are TGTGCCAGCAGTTACTCAGTGCGGGACACTGAAGCTTTCTTT. Translated: CASSYSVRDTEAFF.

This clonotype was seen only a few times. The chain uses TRBV6-6 and TRBJ1-2; no definite D call. The V gene lost 2 bases and the J gene lost 4 bases, with 8 bases spanning the gap. CDR3 length: 13 amino acids. Germline V gene data show CDR1 as MNHNY and CDR2 as SVGAGI (reference sequence). Here the CDR3 reads CASSYRAVYGYTF. For the CDR3, the DNA is TGTGCCAGCAGTTACAGGGCTGTCTATGGCTACACCTTC.

V and J are TRBV6-5 and TRBJ2-7, with 8 bases lining up with TRBD2. Trimming removed 4 bases from V and 6 bases from J; junction bases left unmatched: 14. The CDR3 has 16 residues. Germline V gene sequence: CDR1 MNHEY, CDR2 SVGAGI. This chain's CDR3 is CASSSQLPGLDCEQYF. The CDR3 DNA reads TGTGCCAGCAGTTCCCAACTCCCGGGACTAGACTGCGAGCAGTACTTC.

A few counts support this clonotype. The chain employs TRBV5-4 and TRBJ2-1; 13 bases are shared with TRBD2. Germline V gene lookup returns CDR1 SGHNT and CDR2 YYREEE (reference sequence). V was clipped by 4 bases and J by 0 bases; unmatched bases: 7. The CDR3 extends over 18 amino acids. CDR3 region: CASSPGTSGMLSYNEQFF. For the CDR3, the DNA is TGTGCCAGCAGCCCCGGGACTAGCGGGATGCTCTCCTACAATGAGCAGTTCTTC.

This clonotype was recorded a few times. The CDR3 loop is CASSQESGIDEQFF. In nucleotides, the CDR3 is TGCGCCAGCAGCCAAGAGTCGGGGATCGATGAGCAGTTCTTC. V gene TRBV4-3 combines with J gene TRBJ2-1; perhaps TRBD2 as D (5 bases). Looked up from germline, CDR1 is LGHNA and CDR2 is YSLEER. There are 14 residues in the CDR3. Between the trimmed V and J ends, which lost 0 bases and 8 bases, there was a span of 11 bases.

This clonotype was seen a handful of times. The chain recombines TRBV29-1 with TRBJ1-2, with D perhaps matching TRBD1 (6 bases). Germline values: CDR1 SQVTM, CDR2 ANQGSEA. This CDR3 region has 13 residues. Trimming shortened V by 6 bases and J by 4 bases, and 15 bases separated the two germline ends. The CDR3 reads CSVIAGTLYGYTF. CDR3 DNA: TGCAGCGTCATCGCCGGGACACTCTATGGCTACACCTTC.

The V gene is TRBV6-5, the J gene TRBJ2-2; 7 bases fit TRBD1. V lost 5 bases and J lost 4; bases outside the gene matches: 10. The germline V gene encodes CDR1 MNHEY and CDR2 SVGAGI. The CDR3 contains 16 residues. The CDR3 loop reads CASSGSGTEFTGELFF. The CDR3 region has the DNA TGTGCCAGCAGTGGCTCCGGGACAGAGTTCACCGGGGAGCTGTTTTTT.

The chain is built from TRBV7-9 and TRBJ1-4; 10 bases line up with TRBD1. The CDR3 totals 17 residues. The V gene's germline CDR1 is SEHNR and CDR2 FQNEAQ (reference sequence). Trimming took 4 bases from V and 8 from J; bases not matched to a gene: 13. The DNA of the CDR3 is TGTGCCAGCAGCTCGGACAGGGGGAAGGTAAAAGGGGAAAAACTGTTTTTT. Protein: CASSSDRGKVKGEKLFF.

The chain couples TRBV24-1 to TRBJ2-7, with 9 bases identical to TRBD1. Germline CDR1 KGHDR, CDR2 SFDVKD. J gave up 1 base and V 6 bases, and 9 bases lay outside the gene matches. The CDR3 is made up of 16 amino acids. This CDR3 is CATSKFPGQGSYEQYF. CDR3 in DNA: TGTGCCACCAGTAAATTCCCGGGACAGGGATCCTACGAGCAGTACTTC.

This clonotype was detected only a few times. The V gene is TRBV27, the J gene TRBJ1-6; 7 bases are a match to TRBD1. CDR3 length equals 15 residues. Germline V gene data show CDR1 as MNHEY and CDR2 as SMNVEV (reference sequence). V lost 4 bases, J lost 6 bases, and 6 bases stayed unmatched. The CDR3 DNA follows: TGTGCCAGCAGTTCGGGGGACAGCCTTAATTCACCCCTCCACTTT. Translating it yields CASSSGDSLNSPLHF.

V usage is TRBV5-6 and J usage is TRBJ1-2; D not resolved. The CDR3 totals 13 residues. V lost 1 base to trimming and J lost 4 bases, with 8 bases between them. The V gene's germline CDR1 is SGHDT and CDR2 YYEEEE. The CDR3 nucleotides read TGTGCCAGCAGCTTGACTCGTACCTATGGCTACACCTTC. This gives the protein CASSLTRTYGYTF.

The V gene is TRBV10-3, the J gene TRBJ1-4, with no clear D. The CDR3 spans 12 residues. CDR1 is ENHRY, CDR2 SYGVKD, per germline. Trimming stripped 0 bases from V and 5 bases from J, with 1 base between. The CDR3, as DNA: TGTGCCATCAGTGAGTCAAATGAAAAACTGTTTTTT. Translation gives CAISESNEKLFF.

Only one count was recorded for this clonotype. CDR3 coding DNA: TGTGCCAGCAGCCGGGAGGGCGGGCCCCCCTACGAGCAGTACTTC. This gives the protein CASSREGGPPYEQYF. This chain uses TRBV4-2 with TRBJ2-7; 7 bases agree with TRBD2. Germline loops: CDR1 LGHNA, CDR2 YNFKEQ. J gave up 2 bases and V 4 bases, and 8 bases lay outside the gene matches. The CDR3 extends over 15 amino acids.

V and J are TRBV28 and TRBJ2-7, with a tentative D call TRBD2 (5 bases). Trimming removed 3 bases at V and 6 bases at J, with 9 bases between. In germline, CDR1 is MDHEN, CDR2 SYDVKM. The CDR3 extends over 12 amino acids. The CDR3 bases are TGTGCCAGCAGTTTGAGGGCCCGCGAGCAGTACTTC. Protein: CASSLRAREQYF. Using reference TRBV28 and TRBJ2-7 for the parts outside the CDR3, the full variable domain is DVKVTQSSRYLVKRTGEKVFLECVQDMDHENMFWYRQDPGLGLRLIYFSYDVKMKEKGDIPEGYSVSREKKERFSLILESASTNQTSMYLCASSLRAREQYFGPGTRLTVT.

The chain combines TRBV29-1 with TRBJ2-1; unclear D gene. Trimming removed 6 bases at V and 1 base at J, with 13 bases between. This CDR3 is 14 amino acids long. CDR1 is SQVTM, CDR2 ANQGSEA, per germline. The CDR3 nucleotides are TGCAGCGTCGCAATTTTGACTTCCTACAATGAGCAGTTCTTC. Residues: CSVAILTSYNEQFF.

In its sample, this clonotype was seen once. V and J are TRBV16 and TRBJ2-5; D remains ambiguous. This CDR3 comprises 13 residues. V dropped 4 bases and J dropped 3 bases, with 9 bases sitting between them. Germline CDR1 reads KGHSY; CDR2 reads FQNENV. CDR3 in DNA: TGTGCCAGCAGCCCATTCACGGAAGAGACCCAGTACTTC. Translated, it gives CASSPFTEETQYF.

This chain joins TRBV5-6 and TRBJ2-3; D might be TRBD2 (6 bases). Germline V gives CDR1 SGHDT, CDR2 YYEEEE. This CDR3 region has 12 residues. Trimming left V 4 bases short and J 7 bases short, with 10 bases between. This CDR3 reads CASSGGRNTQYF. The CDR3 DNA is TGTGCCAGCAGCGGGGGGAGGAATACGCAGTATTTT. The full variable domain, in which reference TRBV5-6 and TRBJ2-3 provide the parts outside the CDR3, is DAGVTQSPTHLIKTRGQQVTLRCSPKSGHDTVSWYQQALGQGPQFIFQYYEEEERQRGNFPDRFSGHQFPNYSSELNVNALLLGDSALYLCASSGGRNTQYFGPGTRLTVL.

V gene TRBV12-3 or TRBV12-4 combines with J gene TRBJ2-7; perhaps TRBD2 as D (6 bases). V was cut by 6 bases and J by 4 bases, with 16 bases left in between. There are 14 residues in the CDR3. The CDR3 reads CASRQVGGKYEQYF. The CDR3, as DNA: TGTGCCAGCAGGCAGGTCGGGGGAAAATACGAGCAGTACTTC.

The genes are TRBV20-1 and TRBJ2-1, with TRBD2 matching over 14 bases. CDR3 size: 15 residues. CDR1 and CDR2 from the germline V gene are DFQATT and SNEGSKA (reference sequence). After removal of 3 bases from V and 7 bases from J, the junction contained 5 bases not matched to a gene. The CDR3 loop is CSARMGLAGANEQFF. CDR3 DNA sequence: TGCAGTGCTAGGATGGGACTAGCGGGAGCGAATGAGCAGTTCTTC.

The V gene is TRBV5-1, the J gene TRBJ1-2, with a weak D call TRBD1 (5 bases). Trimming took off 1 base at V and 10 bases at J, with 14 bases between the two ends. The CDR3 length is 13 residues. Germline V gene lookup returns CDR1 SGHRS and CDR2 YFSETQ. For the CDR3, the DNA is TGCGCCAGCAGCTTGAGGGACTTAGAAGACTACACCTTC. As protein: CASSLRDLEDYTF.

This clonotype appeared a few times. The rearrangement joins TRBV7-9 to TRBJ2-3; 9 bases fit TRBD1. Germline assignment: CDR1 SEHNR and CDR2 FQNEAQ (reference sequence). There are 15 residues in the CDR3. The V segment lost 4 bases and the J segment 4 bases; nucleotides outside the gene matches: 6. CDR3 sequence: CASSSAGDRADTQYF. The CDR3 DNA reads as TGTGCCAGCAGCTCCGCGGGGGACAGGGCAGATACGCAGTATTTT. The entire variable domain, with the rest obtained from reference TRBV7-9 and TRBJ2-3, is as follows: DTGVSQNPRHKITKRGQNVTFRCDPISEHNRLYWYRQTLGQGPEFLTYFQNEAQLEKSRLLSDRFSAERPKGSFSTLEIQRTEQGDSAMYLCASSSAGDRADTQYFGPGTRLTVL.

The chain has TRBV15 and TRBJ2-7; D is ambiguous. CDR3 length equals 13 residues. The germline V gene has CDR1 LNHNV and CDR2 YYDKDF (reference sequence). V gave up 0 bases and J gave up 3 bases, with 6 bases separating them. The CDR3 sequence: CATSRDLNYEQYF. The CDR3 DNA sequence: TGTGCCACCAGCAGAGATCTGAACTACGAGCAGTACTTC.

The V gene is TRBV20-1, the J gene TRBJ2-3; D gene uncertain. The length of the CDR3 is 14 residues. The germline gives CDR1 DFQATT, CDR2 SNEGSKA (reference sequence). V was clipped by 8 bases and J by 1 base, with 16 bases between them. Here the CDR3 reads CSPKQPRGTDTQYF. The CDR3 bases are TGCAGTCCAAAGCAGCCCCGGGGCACAGATACGCAGTATTTT.

The sample holds a few counts of this clonotype. The rearrangement joins TRBV5-1 to TRBJ2-7; perhaps TRBD2 as D (5 bases). V lost 0 bases and J 2 bases, leaving 9 bases between the germline ends. The CDR3 is 14 residues long. Germline V CDR1 and CDR2: SGHRS, YFSETQ. Written as DNA, the CDR3 is TGCGCCAGCAGCTTGGTTCTAGCCGCCTACGAGCAGTACTTC. Amino acids: CASSLVLAAYEQYF.

This clonotype was counted only a few times. This rearrangement joins TRBV7-9 to TRBJ1-6, with TRBD1 as a possible D gene (5 bases). The V end was cut by 10 bases, the J end by 4 bases, with 20 bases between. The germline gives CDR1 SEHNR, CDR2 FQNEAQ (reference sequence). This CDR3 has 16 amino acids. The CDR3 here is CATVPGTEIYNSPLHF. CDR3 DNA sequence: TGTGCCACCGTCCCCGGGACCGAAATTTATAATTCACCCCTCCACTTT.

This clonotype turned up a few times. The chain combines TRBV12-3 or TRBV12-4 with TRBJ1-1, with TRBD1 identical over 7 bases. CDR3 size: 14 residues. After removal of 5 bases from V and 7 bases from J, the junction contained 10 bases not matched to a gene. CDR3: CASSPYQGEGEAFF. The CDR3 nucleotides read TGTGCCAGCAGTCCCTACCAGGGGGAAGGTGAAGCTTTCTTT.

This clonotype showed up just once. The gene calls are TRBV29-1 and TRBJ2-3; D may be TRBD2 (6 bases). V dropped 7 bases and J dropped 6 bases, with 17 bases sitting between them. Germline V gene data show CDR1 as SQVTM and CDR2 as ANQGSEA. This CDR3 is 13 amino acids long. The CDR3, as DNA: TGCAGCGCCCGCGTAGCGGCAGAGGATACGCAGTATTTT. Translated, it gives CSARVAAEDTQYF.

V is TRBV7-2 and J is TRBJ1-1, with 7 bases aligning to TRBD1. Germline V gives CDR1 SGHTA, CDR2 FQGNSA. The CDR3 extends over 15 amino acids. J was trimmed by 1 base and V by 5 bases; bases with no gene match: 7. Here the CDR3 DNA reads TGTGCCAGCAGCGTCGGACAGGTGACGAACACTGAAGCTTTCTTT. Translated, it gives CASSVGQVTNTEAFF.